A selection of T cell receptor beta chains follows, all from one sample in a study of blood T cell repertoires in COVID-19. Here immunoSEQ multiplex PCR was the method, and the copy in TCRdb shows in-frame clones only, minus some. The top ten clones hold roughly a sixth of a sample with some 190,000 clones, 75% to 85% of them seen once. Sequences were obtained from PBMCs or T cells enriched from blood (not recorded which). The receptors originated from a woman aged 45 to 65 with acute COVID-19. CDR3s include the opening cysteine and the closing phenylalanine or tryptophan. The D gene is left open where the match is weak. For some rows the clone size is stated as once, few or many, or as a class when expanded; others skip it.

d_call clone_size j_call v_call cdr3_nt cdr3_aa
TRBD1 . TRBJ1-6 TRBV9 TGTGCCAGCAGGCAGGCAGGGGGGTCACCCCTCCACTTT CASRQAGGSPLHF
TRBD2 . TRBJ2-5 TRBV7-2 TGTGCCAGCAGCTTAGTAGGCGGGGGGGGCCAAGAGACCCAGTACTTC CASSLVGGGGQETQYF
. . TRBJ1-1 TRBV29-1 TGCAGCGCAAGGGAAGGGGCGGCCACTGAAGCTTTCTTT CSAREGAATEAFF
TRBD2 . TRBJ2-1 TRBV5-8 TGTGCCAGCAGCTTGGCTGGTTCGGCTAGCGGATACAATGAGCAGTTCTTC CASSLAGSASGYNEQFF
TRBD1 . TRBJ1-5 TRBV19 TGTGCCAGGAGGACAGGGAAGGAAAATCAGCCCCAGCATTTT CARRTGKENQPQHF
. . TRBJ1-1 TRBV9 TGTGCCAGCAGCGTAGCGCAGGGGAACACTGAAGCTTTCTTT CASSVAQGNTEAFF
TRBD2 . TRBJ2-1 TRBV7-6 TGTGCCAGCAGCCCCGGGAGGGAATACAATGAGCAGTTCTTC CASSPGREYNEQFF
TRBD1 few TRBJ1-5 TRBV24-1 TGTGCCACTAGGGACAGGGGGAACCAGCCCCAGCATTTT CATRDRGNQPQHF
. . TRBJ1-1 TRBV6-2/TRBV6-3 TGTGCCAGCAGCCTCCGGGACACCGTCGGGAAGGCTTTCTTT CASSLRDTVGKAFF
TRBD2 once TRBJ2-3 TRBV6-2/TRBV6-3 TGTGCCAGCAGCTCAGCGGGGCCTAGCACAGATACGCAGTATTTT CASSSAGPSTDTQYF
. . TRBJ1-2 TRBV2 TGTGCCAGCAGTGCGATTTCAGGGGACGGCTACACCTTC CASSAISGDGYTF
TRBD2 few TRBJ2-3 TRBV9 TGTGCCAGCTCCGGGAGGGGACGCACAGATACGCAGTATTTT CASSGRGRTDTQYF
. . TRBJ1-2 TRBV2 TGTGCCAGCAGTGAATACCGGGAATATGGCTACACCTTC CASSEYREYGYTF
TRBD1 . TRBJ1-1 TRBV28 TGTGCCAGCAGTTTATTTCAACCCTTTAGGGGGCGAGAGATGAACACTGAAGCTTTCTTT CASSLFQPFRGREMNTEAFF
TRBD2 . TRBJ2-2 TRBV9 TGTGCCAGCAGCGCGGGGGGAAGCAGGCTCACCGGGGAGCTGTTTTTT CASSAGGSRLTGELFF
. . TRBJ2-1 TRBV4-2 TGTGCCAGCAGCCAAGATGGGGCCTCCTCTTACAATGAGCAGTTCTTC CASSQDGASSYNEQFF
TRBD2 few TRBJ2-1 TRBV6-2/TRBV6-3 TGTGCCAGCAGTTCCCACTCATCCGGACTAGCAAATGAGCAGTTCTTC CASSSHSSGLANEQFF